These 4 T cell receptor beta chains came from one sample sequenced in a study of glioma-infiltrating T cells after dendritic cell vaccination. The repertoire was sequenced with immunoSEQ multiplex PCR; TCRdb's copy has only in-frame clones and lacks some. The table lists tens of thousands of clones, approximately 80% of them singletons. Specimen: blood, collected before dendritic cell vaccination. These receptors all stem from a human donor with glioblastoma.

As for this clone: Compared with germline, one end of the junction differs, possibly owing to a read error. The rearrangement uses TRBV7-6 and TRBJ1-6; the D gene is possibly TRBD1 (6 bases). The germline gives CDR1 SGHVS, CDR2 FNYEAQ. The CDR3 is 14 residues long. CDR3: CDSSPGQYNSPLHF. Written as DNA, the CDR3 is TGTGACAGCAGCCCCGGACAGTATAATTCACCCCTCCACTTT.

This sequence joins TRBV5-1 and TRBJ2-7; 8 nucleotides match TRBD2. Germline V lookup: CDR1 SGHRS, CDR2 YFSETQ. V shed 0 bases and J 3 bases; nucleotides not matched to a gene: 8. This CDR3 comprises 16 residues. This CDR3 is CASSLGVAGTFYEQYF. DNA for the CDR3: TGCGCCAGCAGCTTGGGAGTAGCGGGGACCTTCTACGAGCAGTACTTC.

The CDR3 DNA reads as TGTGCCTGGAGTCCTCCGGGGACTAGCGGAACAATCGGGGAGCTGTTTTTT. It codes for CAWSPPGTSGTIGELFF. The chain joins TRBV30 to TRBJ2-2; 11 nucleotides agree with TRBD2. CDR1 and CDR2 from the germline V gene are GTSNPN and SVGIG (reference sequence). CDR3 length: 17 residues. The V gene end was trimmed by 2 bases and the J gene end by 7 bases; junction bases not matched to a gene: 12.

This sequence joins TRBV4-1 and TRBJ2-1, with 8 bases fitting TRBD2. Germline CDR1 reads MGHRA; CDR2 reads YSYEKL. This CDR3 spans 14 amino acids. J lost 5 bases, V lost 4 bases, and 4 bases had no gene match. In DNA, the CDR3 is TGCGCCAGCAGCCTCACAGCGGGGGACAATGAGCAGTTCTTC. Its translation is CASSLTAGDNEQFF.